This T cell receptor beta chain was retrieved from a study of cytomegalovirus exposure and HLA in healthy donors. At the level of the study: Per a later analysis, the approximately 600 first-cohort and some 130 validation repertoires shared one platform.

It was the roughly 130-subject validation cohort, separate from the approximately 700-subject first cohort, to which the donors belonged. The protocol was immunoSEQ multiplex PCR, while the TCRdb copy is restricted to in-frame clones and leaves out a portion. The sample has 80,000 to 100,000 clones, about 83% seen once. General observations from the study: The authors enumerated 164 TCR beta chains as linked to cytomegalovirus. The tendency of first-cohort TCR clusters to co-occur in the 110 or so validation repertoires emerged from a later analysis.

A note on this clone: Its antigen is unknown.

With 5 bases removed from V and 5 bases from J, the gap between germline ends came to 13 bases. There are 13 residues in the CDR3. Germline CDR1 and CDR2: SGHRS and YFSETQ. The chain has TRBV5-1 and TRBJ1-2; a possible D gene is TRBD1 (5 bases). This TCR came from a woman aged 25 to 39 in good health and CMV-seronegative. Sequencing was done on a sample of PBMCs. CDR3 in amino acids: CASSGQGDYGYTF. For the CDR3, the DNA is TGCGCCAGCAGTGGGCAGGGCGATTATGGCTACACCTTC.